One and the same sample provided the 20 T cell receptor beta chains below, sequenced in a study of Graves' ophthalmopathy and Graves' hyperthyroidism. The sequenced template was RNA, covering the TCR beta CDR3 region. HTBI-primed RT-PCR formed the first round, and a multiplex PCR formed the second. TCRdb reanalysed the multiplex PCR reads using MiXCR and keeps one entry per CDR3 protein. Of under 350,000 distinct CDR3 sequences listed, 15% to 20% are singletons. Specimen: peripheral blood. These receptors came from an adult man with Graves' ophthalmopathy.

This clonotype was recorded at least ten times. The rearrangement joins TRBV19 to TRBJ2-7, with TRBD2 matching 13 bases. Unmatched junction bases numbered 1, after V lost 8 bases and J lost 3 bases. CDR1 is LNHDA and CDR2 is SQIVND in the germline V gene (reference sequence). The CDR3 totals 13 residues. CDR3 coding DNA: TGTGCCAGTGGGACTAGCGGGATCTACGAGCAGTACTTC. Translating it yields CASGTSGIYEQYF.

This clonotype was detected many times. CDR3 loop: CASSPRPGTGVVFEQYF. CDR3 coding DNA: TGTGCCAGCAGCCCGAGACCCGGGACAGGGGTAGTCTTCGAGCAGTACTTC. V is TRBV7-8 and J is TRBJ2-7, with 10 bases identical to TRBD1. Germline CDR1 SGHVS, CDR2 FQNEAQ. V lost 5 bases and J lost 6; bases outside the gene matches: 16. CDR3 length: 17 residues.

This clonotype was counted at least ten times. The V gene is TRBV20-1, the J gene TRBJ1-1, with D perhaps matching TRBD1 (6 bases). This CDR3 contains 11 residues. CDR1 DFQATT and CDR2 SNEGSKA come from the germline V gene (reference sequence). V was cut by 6 bases and J by 3 bases, with 8 bases left in between. In DNA form, the CDR3 reads TGCAGTGCCAGGACAGACACTGAAGCTTTCTTT. It translates to CSARTDTEAFF.

This clonotype appeared many times. This chain links TRBV6-5 with TRBJ1-1; 7 bases map to TRBD1. The ends lost 0 bases at V and 3 bases at J; junction bases unmatched: 4. CDR1 MNHEY and CDR2 SVGAGI come from the germline V gene. The CDR3 sequence is 15 residues long. The CDR3 region is CASSYSGGRDTEAFF. Written as DNA, the CDR3 is TGTGCCAGCAGTTACTCAGGGGGCAGAGACACTGAAGCTTTCTTT.

Comment on this clonotype: This may stem from a read error, because a much larger clone lies one nucleotide away. The chain couples TRBV6-5 to TRBJ2-1; 7 nucleotides agree with TRBD2. The CDR3 loop spans 16 amino acids. The V gene end was trimmed by 4 bases and the J gene end by 2 bases; junction bases not matched to a gene: 8. Germline CDR1 and CDR2: MNHEY and SVGAGI. The CDR3 DNA sequence: TGTGCCAGCAGTTTTAGCGGGCTGAGCGCCTACAATGAGCAGTTCTTC. Its protein is CASSFSGLSAYNEQFF.

This clonotype was detected many times. The CDR3 loop is CASSGMDAAWETQYF. The DNA of the CDR3 is TGTGCCAGCAGTGGAATGGACGCAGCATGGGAGACCCAGTACTTC. The chain couples TRBV27 to TRBJ2-5; D unresolved. This CDR3 has 15 residues. The V gene's germline CDR1 is MNHEY and CDR2 SMNVEV (reference sequence). Trimming pared 5 bases from V and 5 bases from J, leaving 18 bases between.

In this sample, this clonotype turned up many times. J is TRBJ2-7 and V is TRBV6-2 or TRBV6-3; unclear D gene. In germline, CDR1 is MNHEY, CDR2 SVGEGT. The CDR3 sequence is 14 residues long. With 5 bases removed from V and 6 bases from J, the gap between germline ends came to 17 bases. CDR3 region: CASSLPGLDLEQYF. In DNA, the CDR3 is TGTGCCAGCAGTCTTCCGGGCCTCGACCTCGAGCAGTACTTC.

This clonotype was recorded once. The chain uses TRBV5-1 and TRBJ2-7, with 10 bases that match TRBD2. The CDR3 sequence is 16 residues long. V shed 0 bases, J shed 3 bases, and the junction held 6 bases outside the gene matches. The germline V gene encodes CDR1 SGHRS and CDR2 YFSETQ. CDR3 in DNA: TGCGCCAGCAGCTTGGGAGCTAGCGGGAGTAACTACGAGCAGTACTTC. Translation: CASSLGASGSNYEQYF.

This clonotype came up many times. The chain carries TRBV29-1 and TRBJ1-1; D unclear. V lost 7 bases and J lost 12, with 15 bases in between. Germline CDR1 reads SQVTM; CDR2 reads ANQGSEA. The length of the CDR3 is 10 residues. The CDR3 region is CSATDTETFF. CDR3 DNA sequence: TGCAGCGCCACCGACACCGAAACTTTCTTT.

The V and J genes are TRBV12-3 or TRBV12-4 and TRBJ1-1; maybe TRBD1 (5 bases). The CDR3 is 15 amino acids. The V end was cut by 10 bases, the J end by 0 bases, with 18 bases between. The CDR3 reads CATRTGHLVNTEAFF. CDR3 in DNA: TGTGCCACCCGAACGGGGCACTTAGTGAACACTGAAGCTTTCTTT.

This clonotype came up a few times. A much larger clone sits a single nucleotide away, making a read error possible. V gene TRBV11-2 combines with J gene TRBJ2-5, with a possible D match to TRBD2 (6 bases). This CDR3 comprises 14 residues. Germline V gene sequence: CDR1 SGHAT, CDR2 FQNNGV. The CDR3 region has the DNA TGTGCCAACAGCCTTTCGGCGGGGTGGGAGACCCAGTACTTC. Translating gives CANSLSAGWETQYF.

This clonotype was recorded at least ten times. J is TRBJ1-1 and V is TRBV5-1, with D perhaps TRBD1 (5 bases). Trimming took off 4 bases at V and 1 base at J, with 11 bases between the two ends. There are 14 residues in the CDR3. Germline V gene lookup returns CDR1 SGHRS and CDR2 YFSETQ. The DNA of the CDR3 is TGCGCCAGCAGCGTGACAGCCCAGAACACTGAAGCTTTCTTT. As protein: CASSVTAQNTEAFF.

This clonotype was detected many times. The chain couples TRBV18 to TRBJ1-3, with D unclear. CDR3 length equals 13 residues. The ends were cut back, 5 bases at V and 3 bases at J, with 8 bases in the middle. Germline V gene data show CDR1 as KGHSH and CDR2 as LQKENI. The CDR3 nucleotides are TGTGCCAGCTCAACTGGGTATGGAAACACCATATATTTT. Translated, it gives CASSTGYGNTIYF.

Ten or more counts support this clonotype. The chain joins TRBV5-1 to TRBJ1-3; no firm D call. Per the germline V gene, CDR1 is SGHRS and CDR2 is YFSETQ. With 0 bases removed from V and 0 bases from J, the gap between germline ends came to 10 bases. The CDR3 length is 16 residues. CDR3 nucleotides: TGCGCCAGCAGCTTGGGTTTGGATAGCTCTGGAAACACCATATATTTT. Protein sequence: CASSLGLDSSGNTIYF.

The chain couples TRBV12-3 or TRBV12-4 to TRBJ2-5; TRBD1 matches 8 bases. The V segment lost 4 bases and the J segment 4 bases; nucleotides outside the gene matches: 11. CDR3 size: 16 residues. Written as DNA, the CDR3 is TGTGCCAGCAGTTCACCCTCCGGGACAGGTGGAGAGACCCAGTACTTC. Protein product: CASSSPSGTGGETQYF.

Many counts were recorded for this clonotype. J is TRBJ2-7 and V is TRBV6-2 or TRBV6-3; TRBD1 matches at 8 bases. The CDR3 loop spans 15 amino acids. J was trimmed by 5 bases and V by 6 bases; bases with no gene match: 12. Germline lookup yields CDR1 MNHEY and CDR2 SVGEGT. This CDR3 reads CASRGSDRVGHEQYF. CDR3 sequence (DNA): TGTGCCAGCAGAGGATCGGACAGGGTTGGTCACGAGCAGTACTTC.

This clonotype was detected ten times or more. CDR3 loop: CSAEGGTGTEAFF. The CDR3 DNA reads as TGCAGCGCCGAGGGGGGGACGGGCACTGAAGCTTTCTTT. The chain combines TRBV29-1 with TRBJ1-1; a weak D match, TRBD1 (6 bases). CDR1 is SQVTM and CDR2 is ANQGSEA in the germline V gene. V was pared by 7 bases and J by 4 bases, with 16 bases between. The CDR3 has 13 amino acids.

This clonotype was observed at least ten times. This sequence joins TRBV28 and TRBJ2-7; 8 positions match TRBD1. This CDR3 comprises 14 residues. V trimming: 6 bases; J trimming: 3 bases; junction bases outside the gene matches: 7. The V gene's germline CDR1 is MDHEN and CDR2 SYDVKM. This CDR3 reads CASSRTGWVYEQYF. The CDR3 DNA is TGTGCCAGCAGCCGGACAGGGTGGGTCTACGAGCAGTACTTC.

This clonotype was counted at least ten times. The chain employs TRBV6-1 and TRBJ2-7; D is undetermined. The CDR3 length is 13 residues. V dropped 6 bases and J dropped 3 bases, with 12 bases sitting between them. Germline CDR1 reads MNHNS; CDR2 reads SASEGT. In DNA, the CDR3 is TGTGCCAGCAGAAAGACAAGAAACTACGAGCAGTACTTC. Protein: CASRKTRNYEQYF.

The table lists this clonotype with many counts. This chain links TRBV11-2 with TRBJ1-1; TRBD1 might be the D (5 bases). CDR1 is SGHAT, CDR2 FQNNGV, per germline. The V end was cut by 0 bases, the J end by 6 bases, with 17 bases between. CDR3 length: 16 amino acids. The CDR3 spells CASSLDPWSGRAEAFF. Here the CDR3 DNA reads TGTGCCAGCAGCTTAGATCCGTGGTCAGGGAGGGCTGAAGCTTTCTTT.